One sample yielded the 21 T cell receptor beta chains listed below, sequenced in a study of cytomegalovirus exposure and HLA in healthy donors. Libraries were prepared by immunoSEQ multiplex PCR; TCRdb keeps only in-frame clonotypes and omits some of them. The sample records tens of thousands of clones, approximately 94% being singletons. Sequenced: PBMCs. The receptors stem from a man younger than 30 in good health and CMV-seropositive.

The chain links TRBV15 to TRBJ2-7; maybe TRBD1 (6 bases). The CDR3 totals 14 residues. V was shortened by 1 base and J by 4 bases, with 11 bases between the two germline ends. Germline-derived CDR1 and CDR2 are LNHNV and YYDKDF (reference sequence). The DNA of the CDR3 is TGTGCCACCAGCAGAGCGGGCAGGGGTTACGAGCAGTACTTC. Protein sequence: CATSRAGRGYEQYF.

V gene TRBV9 combines with J gene TRBJ1-2; 7 positions agree with TRBD1. This CDR3 is 11 amino acids long. The V gene's germline CDR1 is SGDLS and CDR2 YYNGEE. V was clipped by 4 bases and J by 13 bases; unmatched bases: 7. The CDR3 here is CASSPDRVGTF. The DNA of the CDR3 is TGTGCCAGCAGCCCAGACAGGGTTGGCACCTTC. Based on the CDR3 plus reference TRBV9 and TRBJ1-2, the full variable domain is DSGVTQTPKHLITATGQRVTLRCSPRSGDLSVYWYQQSLDQGLQFLIQYYNGEERAKGNILERFSAQQFPDLHSELNLSSLELGDSALYFCASSPDRVGTFGSGTRLTVV.

The chain combines TRBV19 with TRBJ1-1; D remains unclear. CDR3 length equals 14 residues. V lost 5 bases to trimming and J lost 1 base, with 11 bases between them. The germline gives CDR1 LNHDA, CDR2 SQIVND (reference sequence). CDR3 residues: CASSHASGNTEAFF. In DNA, the CDR3 is TGTGCCAGTAGTCACGCCTCAGGGAACACTGAAGCTTTCTTT.

V usage is TRBV5-6 and J usage is TRBJ2-2; 12 nucleotides line up with TRBD2. Germline V lookup: CDR1 SGHDT, CDR2 YYEEEE. V trimming: 1 base; J trimming: 9 bases; junction bases outside the gene matches: 4. CDR3 length: 15 amino acids. The CDR3 loop is CASSLLAGGDRELFF. CDR3 DNA sequence: TGTGCCAGCAGCTTGCTAGCGGGGGGGGACCGGGAGCTGTTTTTT.

The rearrangement joins TRBV6-1 to TRBJ1-2; 10 nucleotides agree with TRBD1. V shed 6 bases, J shed 4 bases, and the junction held 8 bases outside the gene matches. This CDR3 spans 15 amino acids. The germline V gene encodes CDR1 MNHNS and CDR2 SASEGT. CDR3 DNA sequence: TGTGCCAGCAGAGCGACAGGGGGCGCGGTCTATGGCTACACCTTC. Translated: CASRATGGAVYGYTF.

The DNA of the CDR3 is TGTGCCAGCTCAAAAACCGACAGGAACTATCAGCCCCAGCATTTT. Its translation: CASSKTDRNYQPQHF. The V and J genes are TRBV18 and TRBJ1-5, with D possibly being TRBD1 (6 bases). Trimming took off 5 bases at V and 5 bases at J, with 16 bases between the two ends. The CDR3 has 15 amino acids. Germline values: CDR1 KGHSH, CDR2 LQKENI.

The chain recombines TRBV19 with TRBJ2-1; 9 nucleotides align to TRBD2. CDR3 length: 16 amino acids. The germline gives CDR1 LNHDA, CDR2 SQIVND (reference sequence). V shed 1 base, J shed 9 bases, and the junction held 10 bases outside the gene matches. This CDR3 reads CASSIVGSGRGGEQFF. CDR3 sequence (DNA): TGTGCCAGTAGTATAGTCGGTAGCGGGAGAGGGGGTGAGCAGTTCTTC.

The chain is built from TRBV27 and TRBJ2-5; 8 bases align to TRBD2. CDR1 is MNHEY, CDR2 SMNVEV, per germline (reference sequence). This CDR3 contains 15 residues. Losses at the gene ends were 2 bases for V and 3 bases for J; bases not matched to a gene: 5. The CDR3 DNA reads as TGTGCCAGCAGTTTACTCGCGGGAGGTGAAGAGACCCAGTACTTC. The encoded protein is CASSLLAGGEETQYF.

The chain carries TRBV4-1 and TRBJ2-1; D perhaps matches TRBD1 (5 bases). There are 18 residues in the CDR3. The germline V gene has CDR1 MGHRA and CDR2 YSYEKL. V was shortened by 4 bases and J by 9 bases, with 28 bases between the two germline ends. CDR3 sequence: CASSRKAVVTALQGEQFF. CDR3 coding DNA: TGCGCCAGCAGCCGGAAAGCAGTTGTGACAGCCCTCCAAGGTGAGCAGTTCTTC.

This chain uses TRBV7-6 with TRBJ2-3; TRBD1 matches 11 bases. CDR3 size: 15 residues. The germline V gene has CDR1 SGHVS and CDR2 FNYEAQ. V gave up 2 bases and J gave up 4 bases; unmatched junction bases: 2. CDR3 nucleotide sequence: TGTGCCAGCAGCTTACCGGGACAGGGGGCAGATACGCAGTATTTT. As protein: CASSLPGQGADTQYF.

The V call is TRBV10-1, the J call TRBJ2-1, with D maybe TRBD2 (5 bases). The CDR3 covers 11 residues. Trimming stripped 3 bases from V and 13 bases from J, with 10 bases between. Per germline, CDR1 WNHNN and CDR2 SYGVQD (reference sequence). Written as DNA, the CDR3 is TGCGCCAGCAGTGATAGCGTGACCCAGTTCTTC. Protein product: CASSDSVTQFF.

The rearrangement uses TRBV5-1 and TRBJ1-2; a possible D gene is TRBD1 (5 bases). V gave up 0 bases and J gave up 0 bases, with 15 bases separating them. This CDR3 is built from 17 residues. The germline V gene has CDR1 SGHRS and CDR2 YFSETQ. CDR3 region: CASSLAFGGRSNYGYTF. CDR3 coding DNA: TGCGCCAGCAGCTTGGCCTTCGGGGGACGATCTAACTATGGCTACACCTTC.

V and J are TRBV5-6 and TRBJ1-2; D may be TRBD1 (6 bases). V lost 4 bases to trimming and J lost 7 bases, with 20 bases between them. Germline V CDR1 and CDR2: SGHDT, YYEEEE. This CDR3 has 15 amino acids. CDR3 coding DNA: TGTGCCAGCAGCGGACTCCGGGGGGCTCGTAGTGGCTACACCTTC. Protein sequence: CASSGLRGARSGYTF.

The V gene is TRBV29-1, the J gene TRBJ2-1; 9 nucleotides agree with TRBD1. The CDR3 has 13 amino acids. Losses at the gene ends were 4 bases for V and 3 bases for J; bases not matched to a gene: 1. Germline CDR1 is SQVTM and CDR2 is ANQGSEA. CDR3 in DNA: TGCAGCGTTGGGACAGGGGACTACAATGAGCAGTTCTTC. Protein sequence: CSVGTGDYNEQFF.

The chain carries TRBV6-5 and TRBJ2-7; TRBD2 matches 8 bases. The CDR3 contains 14 residues. Per germline, CDR1 MNHEY and CDR2 SVGAGI. With V trimmed by 0 bases and J by 7 bases, 5 bases remained unmatched. CDR3 sequence reads: CASSYSGGDEEQYF. DNA of the CDR3: TGTGCCAGCAGTTACTCCGGGGGGGACGAGGAGCAGTACTTC.

This clone showed up just once. The V call is TRBV25-1, the J call TRBJ2-5; weak D call: TRBD2 (7 bases). V shed 5 bases and J shed 5 bases, with 18 bases lying between them. Per germline, CDR1 MGHDK and CDR2 SYGVNS. This CDR3 contains 15 residues. The DNA of the CDR3 is TGTGCCAGCAGTTCTAGGGGGGGGATGTTGGAGACCCAGTACTTC. Protein product: CASSSRGGMLETQYF. The variable domain in full, with the rest retrieved from reference TRBV25-1 and TRBJ2-5, is EADIYQTPRYLVIGTGKKITLECSQTMGHDKMYWYQQDPGMELHLIHYSYGVNSTEKGDLSSESTVSRIRTEHFPLTLESARPSHTSQYLCASSSRGGMLETQYFGPGTRLLVL.

This chain connects TRBV4-1 to TRBJ1-2; 9 nucleotides line up with TRBD1. The CDR3 consists of 18 residues. Germline CDR1 and CDR2: MGHRA and YSYEKL. The ends lost 2 bases at V and 4 bases at J; junction bases unmatched: 14. CDR3 amino acids: CASSQIISRDRVFYGYTF. CDR3 sequence (DNA): TGCGCCAGCAGCCAAATCATTTCACGGGACAGGGTTTTCTATGGCTACACCTTC.

CDR3 region: CASSYGGGQTQYF. For the CDR3, the DNA is TGTGCCAGCAGCTATGGCGGGGGTCAGACCCAGTACTTC. The V call is TRBV5-6, the J call TRBJ2-5; 7 bases agree with TRBD2. V was pared by 3 bases and J by 6 bases, with 5 bases of the junction left unmatched. Germline V CDR1 and CDR2: SGHDT, YYEEEE. This CDR3 comprises 13 residues.

This clone was seen just once. CDR3 DNA: TGTGCCAGTAGTATCCCGCCAGGGGATACGCAGTATTTT. Protein: CASSIPPGDTQYF. The chain recombines TRBV19 with TRBJ2-3; possibly TRBD1 for D (5 bases). Germline CDR1 is LNHDA and CDR2 is SQIVND (reference sequence). Trimming shortened V by 3 bases and J by 6 bases, and 10 bases separated the two germline ends. CDR3 length: 13 amino acids.

This sequence joins TRBV28 and TRBJ2-7; 7 bases are a match to TRBD2. The CDR3 has 14 amino acids. In germline, CDR1 is MDHEN, CDR2 SYDVKM. Unmatched junction bases numbered 6, after V lost 4 bases and J lost 3 bases. The CDR3 DNA sequence: TGTGCCAGCAGTTCAGCGGGGAGGCTCTACGAGCAGTACTTC. Translating it yields CASSSAGRLYEQYF.

V gene TRBV9 combines with J gene TRBJ1-1; TRBD1 is a possible D gene (6 bases). CDR3 length equals 14 residues. The V gene lost 4 bases and the J gene lost 5 bases, with 15 bases spanning the gap. Germline V gene sequence: CDR1 SGDLS, CDR2 YYNGEE. CDR3 nucleotides: TGTGCCAGCAGCAAACTACAGGGTAGAACTGAAGCTTTCTTT. Translation: CASSKLQGRTEAFF.